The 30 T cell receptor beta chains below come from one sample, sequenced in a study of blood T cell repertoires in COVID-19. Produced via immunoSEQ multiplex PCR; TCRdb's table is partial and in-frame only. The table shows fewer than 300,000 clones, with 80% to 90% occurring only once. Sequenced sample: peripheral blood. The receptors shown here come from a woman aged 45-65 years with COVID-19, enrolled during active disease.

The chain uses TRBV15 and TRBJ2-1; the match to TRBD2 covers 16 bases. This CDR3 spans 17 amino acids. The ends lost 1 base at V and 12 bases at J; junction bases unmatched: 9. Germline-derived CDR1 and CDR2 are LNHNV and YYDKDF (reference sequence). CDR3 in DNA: TGTGCCACCAGCAGAGGGGGACTAGCGGGAGGGCGAGCTGCGCAGTTCTTC. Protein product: CATSRGGLAGGRAAQFF.

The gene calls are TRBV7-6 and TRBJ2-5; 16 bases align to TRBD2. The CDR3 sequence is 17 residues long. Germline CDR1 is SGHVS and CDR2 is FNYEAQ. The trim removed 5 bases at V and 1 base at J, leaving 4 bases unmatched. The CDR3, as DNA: TGTGCCAGCAGCCCGGGACTAGCGGGAGGGGGCCAAGAGACCCAGTACTTC. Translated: CASSPGLAGGGQETQYF.

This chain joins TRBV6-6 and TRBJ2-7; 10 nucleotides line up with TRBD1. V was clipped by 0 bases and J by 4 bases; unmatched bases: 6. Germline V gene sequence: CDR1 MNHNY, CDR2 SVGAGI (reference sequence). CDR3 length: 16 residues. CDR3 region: CASSYSGQGFGYEQYF. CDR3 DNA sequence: TGTGCCAGCAGTTACTCGGGACAGGGGTTTGGGTACGAGCAGTACTTC.

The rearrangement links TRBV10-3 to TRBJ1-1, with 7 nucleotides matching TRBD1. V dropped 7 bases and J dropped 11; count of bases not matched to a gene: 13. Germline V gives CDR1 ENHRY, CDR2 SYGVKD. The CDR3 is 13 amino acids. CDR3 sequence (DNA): TGTGCCATCAAGCCCCTCGACGGGACAGCCGCTTTCTTT. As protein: CAIKPLDGTAAFF.

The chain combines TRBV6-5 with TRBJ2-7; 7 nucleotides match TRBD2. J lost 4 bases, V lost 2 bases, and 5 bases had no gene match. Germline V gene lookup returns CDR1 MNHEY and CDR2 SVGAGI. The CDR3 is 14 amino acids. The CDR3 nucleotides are TGTGCCAGCAGTTACGGATTAGCGGGTTACGAGCAGTACTTC. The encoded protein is CASSYGLAGYEQYF.

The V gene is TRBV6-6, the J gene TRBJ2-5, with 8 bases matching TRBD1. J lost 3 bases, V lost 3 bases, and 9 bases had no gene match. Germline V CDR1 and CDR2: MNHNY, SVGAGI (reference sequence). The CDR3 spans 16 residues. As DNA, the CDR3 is TGTGCCAGCAGTTATAGCAGAACAGGGGGTAAAGAGACCCAGTACTTC. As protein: CASSYSRTGGKETQYF.

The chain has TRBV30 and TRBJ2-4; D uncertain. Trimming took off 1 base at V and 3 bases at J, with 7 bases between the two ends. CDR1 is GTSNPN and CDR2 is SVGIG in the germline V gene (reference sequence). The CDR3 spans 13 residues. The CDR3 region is CAWSGPVKNIQYF. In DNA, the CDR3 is TGTGCCTGGAGTGGCCCAGTCAAAAACATTCAGTACTTC.

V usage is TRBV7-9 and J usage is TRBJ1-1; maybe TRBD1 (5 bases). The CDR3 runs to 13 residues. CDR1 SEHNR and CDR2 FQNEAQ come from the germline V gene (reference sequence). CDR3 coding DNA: TGTGCTTTTGAAGGGGCCGCAGGCACTGAAGCTTTCTTT. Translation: CAFEGAAGTEAFF.

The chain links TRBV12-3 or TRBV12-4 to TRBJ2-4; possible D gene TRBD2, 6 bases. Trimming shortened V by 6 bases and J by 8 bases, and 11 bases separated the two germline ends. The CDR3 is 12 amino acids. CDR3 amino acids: CASRKEGYIQYF. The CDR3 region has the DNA TGTGCCAGCAGGAAGGAGGGTTACATTCAGTACTTC.

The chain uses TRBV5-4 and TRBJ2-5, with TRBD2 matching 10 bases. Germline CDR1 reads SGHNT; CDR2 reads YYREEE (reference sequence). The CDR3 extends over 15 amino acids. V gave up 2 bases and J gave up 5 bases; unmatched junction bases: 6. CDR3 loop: CASSFPSGSGETQYF. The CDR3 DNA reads TGTGCCAGCAGCTTTCCTAGCGGGAGCGGGGAGACCCAGTACTTC.

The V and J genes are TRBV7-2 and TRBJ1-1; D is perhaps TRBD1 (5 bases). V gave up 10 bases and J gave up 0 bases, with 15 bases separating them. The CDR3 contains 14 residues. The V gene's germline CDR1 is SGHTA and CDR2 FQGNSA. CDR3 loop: CATVGGGLNTEAFF. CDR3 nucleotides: TGTGCCACCGTCGGGGGAGGCTTGAACACTGAAGCTTTCTTT. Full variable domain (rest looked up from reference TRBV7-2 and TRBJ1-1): GAGVSQSPSNKVTEKGKDVELRCDPISGHTALYWYRQSLGQGLEFLIYFQGNSAPDKSGLPSDRFSAERTGGSVSTLTIQRTQQEDSAVYLCATVGGGLNTEAFFGQGTRLTVV.

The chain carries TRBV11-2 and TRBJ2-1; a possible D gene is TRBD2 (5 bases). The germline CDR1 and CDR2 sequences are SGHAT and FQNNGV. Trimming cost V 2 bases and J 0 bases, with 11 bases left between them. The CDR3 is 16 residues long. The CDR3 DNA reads TGTGCCAGCAGCTTAAGCGGAGGCGGCTCCTACAATGAGCAGTTCTTC. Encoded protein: CASSLSGGGSYNEQFF.

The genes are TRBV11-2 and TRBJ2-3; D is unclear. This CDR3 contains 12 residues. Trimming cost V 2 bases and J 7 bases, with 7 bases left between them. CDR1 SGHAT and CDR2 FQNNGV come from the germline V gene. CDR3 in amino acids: CASSLKTNTQYF. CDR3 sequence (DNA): TGTGCCAGCAGCTTAAAGACAAATACGCAGTATTTT.

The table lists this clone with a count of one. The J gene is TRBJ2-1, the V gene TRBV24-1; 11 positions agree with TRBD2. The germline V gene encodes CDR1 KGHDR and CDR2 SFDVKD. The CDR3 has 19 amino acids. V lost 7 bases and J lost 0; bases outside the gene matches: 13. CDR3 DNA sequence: TGTGCCACCAGAATTAGCGGGAGGGCCGGGGTGAGCTCCTACAATGAGCAGTTCTTC. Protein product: CATRISGRAGVSSYNEQFF.

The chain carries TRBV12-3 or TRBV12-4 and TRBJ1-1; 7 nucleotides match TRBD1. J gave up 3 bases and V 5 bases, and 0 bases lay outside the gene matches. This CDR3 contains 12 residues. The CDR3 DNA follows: TGTGCCAGCAGTGGGACAGACACTGAAGCTTTCTTT. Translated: CASSGTDTEAFF.

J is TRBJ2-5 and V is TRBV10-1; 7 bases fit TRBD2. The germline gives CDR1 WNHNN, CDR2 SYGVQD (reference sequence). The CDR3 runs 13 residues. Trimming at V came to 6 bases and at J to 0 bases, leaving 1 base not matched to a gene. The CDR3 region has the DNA TGCGCCAGCAGCGGGACTAACCAAGAGACCCAGTACTTC. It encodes CASSGTNQETQYF.

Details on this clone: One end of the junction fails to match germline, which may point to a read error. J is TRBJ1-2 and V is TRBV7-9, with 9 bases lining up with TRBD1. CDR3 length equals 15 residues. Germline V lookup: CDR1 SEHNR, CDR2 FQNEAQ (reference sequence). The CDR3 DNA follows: TGTGCCAGCAGGTTAGGGGGACAGGGAACCTATGGCTACACCTTC. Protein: CASRLGGQGTYGYTF.

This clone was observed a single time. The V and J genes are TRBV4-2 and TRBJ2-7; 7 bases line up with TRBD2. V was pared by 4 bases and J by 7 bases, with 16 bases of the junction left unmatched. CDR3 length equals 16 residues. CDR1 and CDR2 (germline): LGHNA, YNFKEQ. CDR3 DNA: TGTGCCAGCAGCCCCGGGGTAGCGGGCCCTCCCCGGGAGCAGTACTTC. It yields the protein CASSPGVAGPPREQYF.

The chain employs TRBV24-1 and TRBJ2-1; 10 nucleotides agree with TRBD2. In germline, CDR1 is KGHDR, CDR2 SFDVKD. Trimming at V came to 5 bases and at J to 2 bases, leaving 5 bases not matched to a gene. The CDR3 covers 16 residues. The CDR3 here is CATSAPLAGAYNEQFF. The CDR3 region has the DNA TGTGCCACCAGTGCCCCTCTAGCGGGGGCCTACAATGAGCAGTTCTTC.

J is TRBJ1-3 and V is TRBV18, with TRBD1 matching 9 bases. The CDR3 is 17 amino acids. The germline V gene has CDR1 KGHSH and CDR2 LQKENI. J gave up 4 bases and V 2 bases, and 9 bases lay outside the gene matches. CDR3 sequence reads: CASSPFRTGDLGNTIYF. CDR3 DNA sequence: TGTGCCAGCTCACCATTTCGGACAGGGGACCTCGGAAACACCATATATTTT. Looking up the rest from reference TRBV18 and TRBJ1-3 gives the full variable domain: NAGVMQNPRHLVRRRGQEARLRCSPMKGHSHVYWYRQLPEEGLKFMVYLQKENIIDESGMPKERFSAEFPKEGPSILRIQQVVRGDSAAYFCASSPFRTGDLGNTIYFGEGSWLTVV.

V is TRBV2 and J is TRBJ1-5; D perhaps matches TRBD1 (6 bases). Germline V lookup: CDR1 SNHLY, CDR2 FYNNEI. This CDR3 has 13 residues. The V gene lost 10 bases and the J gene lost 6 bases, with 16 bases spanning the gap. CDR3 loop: CATTGFLGQPQHF. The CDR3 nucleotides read TGTGCCACCACAGGGTTTCTGGGTCAGCCCCAGCATTTT.

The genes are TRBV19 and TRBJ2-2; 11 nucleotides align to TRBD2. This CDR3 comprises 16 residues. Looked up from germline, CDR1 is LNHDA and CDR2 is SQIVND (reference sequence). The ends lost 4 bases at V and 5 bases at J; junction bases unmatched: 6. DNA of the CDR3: TGTGCCAGTAGTACGTCTAGCGGGAGGTCTACCGGGGAGCTGTTTTTT. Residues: CASSTSSGRSTGELFF.

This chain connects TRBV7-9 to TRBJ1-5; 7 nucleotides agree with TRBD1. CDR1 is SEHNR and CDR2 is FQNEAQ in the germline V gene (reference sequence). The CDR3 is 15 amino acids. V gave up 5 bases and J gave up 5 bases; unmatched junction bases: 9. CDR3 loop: CASSHGTTGYQPQHF. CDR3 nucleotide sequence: TGTGCCAGCAGCCACGGGACGACAGGGTATCAGCCCCAGCATTTT. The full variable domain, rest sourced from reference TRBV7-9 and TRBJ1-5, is DTGVSQNPRHKITKRGQNVTFRCDPISEHNRLYWYRQTLGQGPEFLTYFQNEAQLEKSRLLSDRFSAERPKGSFSTLEIQRTEQGDSAMYLCASSHGTTGYQPQHFGDGTRLSIL.

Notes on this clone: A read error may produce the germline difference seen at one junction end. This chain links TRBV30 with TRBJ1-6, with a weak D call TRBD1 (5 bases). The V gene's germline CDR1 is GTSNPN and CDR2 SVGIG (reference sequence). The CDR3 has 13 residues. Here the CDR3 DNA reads TGTGCCTGCATAGGGGTCGGTAATTTACCCCTCCACTTT. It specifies CACIGVGNLPLHF.

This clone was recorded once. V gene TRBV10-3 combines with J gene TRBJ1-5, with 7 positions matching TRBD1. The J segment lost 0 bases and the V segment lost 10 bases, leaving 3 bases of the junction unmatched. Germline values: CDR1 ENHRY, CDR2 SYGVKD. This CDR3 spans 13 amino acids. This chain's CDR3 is CATTGVSNQPQHF. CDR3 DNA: TGTGCCACAACAGGGGTTAGCAATCAGCCCCAGCATTTT.

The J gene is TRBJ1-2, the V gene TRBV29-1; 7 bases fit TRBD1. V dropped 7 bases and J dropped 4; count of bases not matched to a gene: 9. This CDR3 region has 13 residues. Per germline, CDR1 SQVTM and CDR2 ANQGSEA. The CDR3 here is CSDSDRNLYGYTF. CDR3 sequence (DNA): TGCAGCGACTCGGACAGGAACCTCTATGGCTACACCTTC.

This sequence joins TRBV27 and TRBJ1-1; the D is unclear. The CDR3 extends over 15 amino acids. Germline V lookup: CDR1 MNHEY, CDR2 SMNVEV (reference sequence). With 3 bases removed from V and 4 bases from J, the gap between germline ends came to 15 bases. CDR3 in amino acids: CASSLGGGLSTEAFF. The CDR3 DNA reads TGTGCCAGCAGTTTGGGAGGAGGCTTGAGCACTGAAGCTTTCTTT.

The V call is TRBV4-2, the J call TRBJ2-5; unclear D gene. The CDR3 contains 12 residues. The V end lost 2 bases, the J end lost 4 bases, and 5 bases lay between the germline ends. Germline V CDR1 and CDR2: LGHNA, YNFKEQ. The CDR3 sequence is CASSQIGETQYF. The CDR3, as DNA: TGTGCCAGCAGCCAAATCGGAGAGACCCAGTACTTC.

CDR3 sequence (DNA): TGTGCCAGCAGCCAAGTCTTAGGGACAGGATCTATTAACTATGGCTACACCTTC. It codes for CASSQVLGTGSINYGYTF. J is TRBJ1-2 and V is TRBV14, with 8 nucleotides matching TRBD1. In germline, CDR1 is SGHDN, CDR2 FVKESK. This CDR3 spans 18 amino acids. The V and J ends lost 1 base and 1 base, in that order; junction bases with no gene match: 11.

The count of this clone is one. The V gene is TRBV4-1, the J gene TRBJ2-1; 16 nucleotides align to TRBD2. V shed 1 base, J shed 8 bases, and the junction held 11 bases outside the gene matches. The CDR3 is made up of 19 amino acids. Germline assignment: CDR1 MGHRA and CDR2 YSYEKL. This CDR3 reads CASSQAALGLAGGGDEQFF. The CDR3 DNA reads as TGCGCCAGCAGCCAAGCAGCCCTGGGACTAGCGGGAGGGGGGGATGAGCAGTTCTTC.